This T cell receptor beta chain comes out of a study of CD8+CD57+ T cells in acquired aplastic anemia (dated by TCRdb to 2016 to 2019). In terms of the full investigation: A mean of about 3.2 ug of DNA, ranging from 0.2 to 27.4 ug, was extracted from sorted CD4+ and CD8+ cells. CD8+CD57+ expansion was defined as frequency above the mean frequency observed in healthy subjects.

The CDR3 holds 14 amino acids from the cysteine to the phenylalanine. The only DNA kept is the CDR3, 42 bases in frame from the first base. Based on the germline V gene, the CDR1 and CDR2 sequences are SGHRS and YFSETQ. The research as a whole found: Patients and healthy controls showed no significant difference in CD8+ Simpson's diversity (P=0.060). About 29 CD8+ CDR3 sequences were found to be shared between patients and controls, but these sequences appeared to be highly expressed in patients and within the immunodominant clones of the patients.

TCR beta VDJ combination and CDR3 sequence profiling used genomic DNA as the template. TCR repertoire sequencing was run on an Illumina HiSeq 2000. Regarding the original processing steps: TRBV/TRBJ rearrangement plots, CDR3 size and DJ length profiles, and Simpson's diversity index were used to evaluate the repertoires. The immunodominant clone was defined as the most abundant DNA sequence in deep sequencing data. CDR3 amino acid sequences were checked for sharing between subjects and were compared against published repertoires and the VDJdb database. TCRdb trimmed the raw reads at Q25, called clones with MiXCR and kept productive beta chains. Every CDR3 protein is listed once, alongside the most common genes and DNA of its rows. TCRdb's processing, not the authors', yielded these V and J calls. The sample yields roughly 200,000 distinct CDR3 sequences; 63% were counted once. The ten top clones hold about 42% of the sample.

The sample holds a few counts of this clonotype. No cognate antigen has been identified for it. This sequence may be a read error, since a much larger clone differs from it by one base. The patients picked for sequencing were ones in whom flow cytometry had shown an expansion of CD8+CD57+ cells. Every patient had severe acquired aplastic anemia, diagnosed using the International Study of Aplastic Anemia and Agranulocytosis and Camitta criteria. No patient had received any therapy when blood was sampled. TCR repertoires of sorted CD4+ and CD8+ blood T cells from severe aplastic anemia patients and healthy subjects were deep-sequenced in the study. Patients were enrolled under clinicaltrials.gov protocols 00001620, 01623167, 00001397, 00071045, 00081523 and 00961064 in the USA. Ficoll-Paque density gradient centrifugation was used to isolate peripheral blood mononuclear cells. Before DNA extraction, CD4+ and CD8+ T cells were sorted with FACS or magnetic beads.

The specimen was sorted CD4+, CD8+, or CD8+CD57+ T cells (not recorded which) from PBMCs. The sequence was collected from a human donor with aplastic anemia. The V and J genes are TRBV5-1 and TRBJ1-1; 9 bases in between match TRBD1. The CDR3: CASSSDRGNTGAFF. Read as DNA, the sequence is TGCGCCAGCAGCTCCGACAGGGGGAACACTGGAGCTTTCTTT.